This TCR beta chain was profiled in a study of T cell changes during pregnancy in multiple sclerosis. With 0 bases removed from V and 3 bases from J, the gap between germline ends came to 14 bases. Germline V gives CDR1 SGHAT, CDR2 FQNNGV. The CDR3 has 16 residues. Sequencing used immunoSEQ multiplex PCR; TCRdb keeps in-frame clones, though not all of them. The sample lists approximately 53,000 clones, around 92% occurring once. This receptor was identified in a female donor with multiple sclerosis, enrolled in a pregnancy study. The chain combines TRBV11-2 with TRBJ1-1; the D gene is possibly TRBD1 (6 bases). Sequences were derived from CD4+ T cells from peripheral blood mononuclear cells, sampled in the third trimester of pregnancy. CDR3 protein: CASSLDPRGSDTEAFF. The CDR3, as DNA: TGTGCCAGCAGCTTAGATCCCAGGGGCTCGGACACTGAAGCTTTCTTT.